This T cell receptor (beta chain) came from a study of shared clonotypes between healthy human individuals. Looking at the study overall: Each donor contributed plates that comprised three CD4 naive, three CD4 memory, two CD8 naive and one CD8 memory.

Researchers ran the assay at a deep level. Assay: immunoSEQ multiplex PCR; the TCRdb copy retains only in-frame clones and omits some. The sample lists approximately 2.3 million clones; roughly 93% were seen once. This clone was detected a few times. With 0 bases clipped from V and 8 bases from J, the junction kept 4 bases outside the gene matches. Germline-derived CDR1 and CDR2 are MNHEY and SVGAGI. The CDR3 consists of 14 residues. V usage is TRBV6-5 and J usage is TRBJ2-1; 7 bases match TRBD2. Sequencing was performed on naive CD4+ T cells from PBMCs. Subset given: CD45RA+ positively selected. The receptor comes from a man between 18 and 29 years old in good health. Some clones in this sample may be carry-over from other donors' samples. This CDR3 reads CASSYSRETDEQFF. The CDR3 nucleotides are TGTGCCAGCAGTTACTCGCGGGAGACCGATGAGCAGTTCTTC.